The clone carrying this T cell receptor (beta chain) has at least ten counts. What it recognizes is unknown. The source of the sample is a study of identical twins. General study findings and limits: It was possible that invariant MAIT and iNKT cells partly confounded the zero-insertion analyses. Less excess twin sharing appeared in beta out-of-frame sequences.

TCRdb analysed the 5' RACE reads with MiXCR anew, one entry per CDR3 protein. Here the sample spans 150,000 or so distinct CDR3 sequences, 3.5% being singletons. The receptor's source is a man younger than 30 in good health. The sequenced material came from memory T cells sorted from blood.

CDR3 nucleotides: TGTGCCATCAGTGAGTCGGGAAATAGGGTGATTGGTGGCTACACCTTC. Amino acids: CAISESGNRVIGGYTF. This rearrangement joins TRBV10-3 to TRBJ1-2; D unresolved. Trimming cost V 0 bases and J 7 bases, with 18 bases left between them. In germline, CDR1 is ENHRY, CDR2 SYGVKD. The CDR3 sequence is 16 residues long.